A selection of T cell receptor beta chains follows, all from one sample in a study of blood T cell repertoires in COVID-19. Sequenced by immunoSEQ multiplex PCR; TCRdb stores in-frame clones only, minus some. The sample holds about 200,000 clones, 87% seen once. Sequencing was done on a sample of PBMCs or T cells enriched from blood (not recorded which). These receptors originate from a woman aged 25-40 years who had recovered from COVID-19. Both conserved end residues are part of each CDR3. The order of the fields is clone size, J gene, D gene, V gene, CDR3 protein, CDR3 DNA. A D gene is named only where the DNA matches it firmly. Clone sizes are given selectively: once, few, many, or a class where the clone is expanded.

clone_size: .
j_call: TRBJ1-6
d_call: .
v_call: TRBV7-2
cdr3_aa: CASSLKGPQTSSYNSPLHF
cdr3_nt: TGTGCCAGCAGCTTAAAGGGGCCCCAAACAAGCTCCTATAATTCACCCCTCCACTTT

clone_size: .
j_call: TRBJ1-4
d_call: .
v_call: TRBV28
cdr3_aa: CASSFPGDWEKLFF
cdr3_nt: TGTGCCAGCAGTTTTCCAGGGGATTGGGAAAAACTGTTTTTT

clone_size: few
j_call: TRBJ2-1
d_call: TRBD2
v_call: TRBV7-9
cdr3_aa: CASSLALSGRALEQFF
cdr3_nt: TGTGCCAGCAGCTTAGCGTTGAGCGGGAGGGCCCTTGAGCAGTTCTTC

clone_size: .
j_call: TRBJ1-6
d_call: TRBD1
v_call: TRBV6-2/TRBV6-3
cdr3_aa: CASSIRQGLSAPLHF
cdr3_nt: TGTGCCAGCAGCATCAGACAGGGATTAAGTGCACCCCTCCACTTT

clone_size: .
j_call: TRBJ2-7
d_call: .
v_call: TRBV5-1
cdr3_aa: CASSLEWAGKEQYF
cdr3_nt: TGCGCCAGCAGCTTGGAATGGGCGGGGAAAGAGCAGTACTTC

clone_size: .
j_call: TRBJ1-2
d_call: .
v_call: TRBV7-3
cdr3_aa: CASSSSPTAYGYTF
cdr3_nt: TGTGCCAGCAGCTCGAGCCCGACAGCTTATGGCTACACCTTC

clone_size: .
j_call: TRBJ2-1
d_call: .
v_call: TRBV7-3
cdr3_aa: CAQQLNGLSGLPIYNEQFF
cdr3_nt: TGTGCCCAGCAGCTTAACGGTTTGAGCGGACTCCCAATATACAATGAGCAGTTCTTC

clone_size: .
j_call: TRBJ2-1
d_call: TRBD2
v_call: TRBV7-6
cdr3_aa: CASSERGLAGRGNEQFF
cdr3_nt: TGTGCCAGCAGCGAAAGGGGACTAGCGGGGAGAGGGAATGAGCAGTTCTTC

clone_size: few
j_call: TRBJ2-1
d_call: TRBD2
v_call: TRBV14
cdr3_aa: CASSQPVSGGVRNEQFF
cdr3_nt: TGTGCCAGCAGCCAACCTGTTAGCGGGGGGGTAAGAAATGAGCAGTTCTTC

clone_size: many
j_call: TRBJ2-1
d_call: TRBD2
v_call: TRBV27
cdr3_aa: CASSPQREGRYNEQFF
cdr3_nt: TGTGCCAGCAGTCCCCAGCGGGAGGGCCGATACAATGAGCAGTTCTTC

clone_size: .
j_call: TRBJ2-1
d_call: TRBD2
v_call: TRBV19
cdr3_aa: CASSIKRVAGFNEQFF
cdr3_nt: TGTGCCAGTAGTATTAAGAGAGTAGCGGGATTTAATGAGCAGTTCTTC

clone_size: once
j_call: TRBJ1-2
d_call: TRBD1
v_call: TRBV5-1
cdr3_aa: CASSLGRGYYGYTF
cdr3_nt: TGCGCCAGCAGCTTGGGCAGGGGGTACTATGGCTACACCTTC

clone_size: few
j_call: TRBJ1-2
d_call: .
v_call: TRBV6-4
cdr3_aa: CASSDSNSRGYTF
cdr3_nt: TGTGCCAGCAGTGACTCCAACAGTCGTGGCTACACCTTC

clone_size: .
j_call: TRBJ1-2
d_call: TRBD1
v_call: TRBV7-2
cdr3_aa: CASSLTGGTANYGYTF
cdr3_nt: TGTGCCAGCAGCTTAACCGGCGGGACAGCCAACTATGGCTACACCTTC